This T cell receptor beta chain was sequenced during a study of response to subunit inactivated influenza vaccine. General study results and limits: Few additional T cells are recruited per seasonal influenza vaccination, authors suggested.

This clonotype was observed a handful of times. Its target is unknown. CDR3 size: 15 residues. Germline trimming cut 6 bases from V and 8 bases from J; bases unmatched to any gene: 12. TCRdb independently ran MiXCR on the RT-PCR reads; one entry per CDR3 protein. Among around 200,000 distinct CDR3 sequences listed, 13% to 15% were seen once. The chain joins TRBV12-3 or TRBV12-4 to TRBJ2-1; TRBD1 matches 8 bases. The TCR was taken from a man in his fifties who received an inactivated influenza vaccine. Source: CD8+ T cells sorted from PBMCs, taken more than 4 days after vaccination. This CDR3 is CASSFSGTGKDEQFF. In DNA form, the CDR3 reads TGTGCCAGCAGCTTCTCCGGGACAGGTAAAGATGAGCAGTTCTTC.